This TCR beta chain was observed in a study of shared clonotypes between healthy human individuals. Remarks on this clone: The antigen is not known.

Study outcomes and limitations: In several donors, approximately 5% of naive CD4 clonotypes appeared in common. Generation probability values for non-shared clonotypes were lower than those for clonotypes shared by all four donors.

Donors had no recently reported acute infections or vaccinations and were HIV-negative. Partitioning of CD4+ cells yielded a CD45RA+ naive subset and a CD45RA-negative memory subset. Produced via immunoSEQ multiplex PCR; TCRdb's table is partial and in-frame only. This table holds some 2,500,000 clones, less than 95% found once. V gave up 4 bases and J gave up 0 bases, with 8 bases separating them. Germline CDR1 is MNHNY and CDR2 is SVGAGI (reference sequence). The CDR3 runs to 14 residues. The sample comprised naive CD4+ T cells from PBMCs. Stated subset: CD45RA+ positively selected. V and J are TRBV6-6 and TRBJ2-3; D not resolved. The sequence was collected from a man between 18 and 29 years old in good health. Some clones in this sample may be carry-over from other donors' samples. As DNA, the CDR3 is TGTGCCAGCAGTTCCCTAGTGAGCACAGATACGCAGTATTTT. Amino acids: CASSSLVSTDTQYF.